Shown below are 2 T cell receptor beta chains from a single sample sequenced in a study of blood T cell repertoires in COVID-19. Using immunoSEQ multiplex PCR, the repertoire was profiled, and TCRdb retains in-frame clones only, with some absent. The table records hundreds of thousands of clones, around 89% of them present only once. Sequenced input: peripheral blood. The source is a woman aged 30 to 39 with COVID-19, enrolled during active disease.

The CDR3 DNA reads TGTGCCAGCAGTACTAAAGGGGGATTGGCTGAAGCTTTCTTT. This encodes CASSTKGGLAEAFF. The chain couples TRBV6-5 to TRBJ1-1, with a possible D match to TRBD1 (6 bases). In germline, CDR1 is MNHEY, CDR2 SVGAGI. V was shortened by 5 bases and J by 6 bases, with 16 bases between the two germline ends. This CDR3 contains 14 residues.

The chain uses TRBV21-1 and TRBJ2-3; the table's D call, TRBD2, was not checked against the DNA. TRBV21-1 is a pseudogene segment. CDR3 size: 21 residues. The CDR3 reads CASSNRVSEPSTSGTADTQYF. CDR3 nucleotides: TGTGCCAGCAGCAATCGGGTATCAGAGCCGAGCACTAGCGGGACAGCAGATACGCAGTATTTT.